A selection of T cell receptor beta chains follows, all from one sample in a study of blood T cell repertoires in COVID-19. Sequenced by immunoSEQ multiplex PCR; TCRdb stores in-frame clones only, minus some. Of about 300,000 clones listed, 85% to 90% are singletons. Sequenced input: PBMCs or T cells enriched from blood (not recorded which). All receptors derive from a man aged 25 to 40 who had recovered from COVID-19. The CDR3 runs from the conserved cysteine through the conserved F or W. The D gene is left open where the match is weak. Expanded clones are given a class, and other clones once, few, many or no size at all.

TRBJ2-7 | TRBD2 | TRBV7-9 | - | TGTGCCAGCAGCCCAGAGCCGCGGGGGTTCACCTACGAGCAGTACTTC | CASSPEPRGFTYEQYF
TRBJ1-3 | - | TRBV24-1 | - | TGTGCCACCAGTGGGCCAGGCTCTGGAAACACCATATATTTT | CATSGPGSGNTIYF
TRBJ2-3 | - | TRBV11-3 | - | TGTGCCAGCAGTCAGGGGGACTTCTCCACAGATACGCAGTATTTT | CASSQGDFSTDTQYF
TRBJ2-2 | TRBD2 | TRBV6-5 | - | TGTGCCAGCAGTTACGAGACTAGCGGGAGATCCGGGGAGCTGTTTTTT | CASSYETSGRSGELFF
TRBJ1-2 | TRBD1 | TRBV6-6 | - | TGTGCCAGCAGTTACCCCGGACAGGGGGTAGACTATGGCTACACCTTC | CASSYPGQGVDYGYTF
TRBJ1-1 | - | TRBV4-1 | - | TGCGCCAGCAGCCAAGTCCAGGGTCCCCGTAGGGACACTGAAGCTTTCTTT | CASSQVQGPRRDTEAFF
TRBJ2-7 | - | TRBV5-6 | - | TGTGCCAGCAGCACCAGGACTCTAAGCTCCTACGAGCAGTACTTC | CASSTRTLSSYEQYF
TRBJ1-2 | - | TRBV28 | few | TGTGCCAGCGGCCAAGCGAGAACTAACTATGGCTACACCTTC | CASGQARTNYGYTF
TRBJ2-3 | - | TRBV15 | - | TGTGCCACCAGCAGACCCCCGGGGGATACGCAGTATTTT | CATSRPPGDTQYF
TRBJ2-1 | TRBD1 | TRBV5-6 | - | TGTGCCAGCAGCTGGACAGGGAACAATGAGCAGTTCTTC | CASSWTGNNEQFF
TRBJ2-1 | TRBD2 | TRBV18 | - | TGTGCCAGCTCAGAGGGACTAGCGGGAGAGCAGTTCTTC | CASSEGLAGEQFF
TRBJ1-2 | TRBD1 | TRBV27 | - | TGTGCCAGCAGTTTATCGTCCGGGACAGTTCGATTTAACTATGGCTACACCTTC | CASSLSSGTVRFNYGYTF
TRBJ2-7 | TRBD1 | TRBV2 | - | TGTGCCAGCAGAAGGACCGGGACAGGGTCGGAGGAGCAGTACTTC | CASRRTGTGSEEQYF
TRBJ1-1 | - | TRBV29-1 | once | TGCAGCGTGGCTTGGGGCTGGGGCACTGAAGCTTTCTTT | CSVAWGWGTEAFF
TRBJ2-1 | - | TRBV2 | once | TGTGCCAGCAGTGAACGGCGGGGGCTCTACAATGAGCAGTTCTTC | CASSERRGLYNEQFF
TRBJ1-2 | - | TRBV6-5 | - | TGTGCCAGCAGCTCCGGACAGCCTAACTATGGCTACACCTTC | CASSSGQPNYGYTF
TRBJ2-7 | TRBD1 | TRBV9 | - | TGTGCCAGCAGCTCGACCGGGACAGTGAGCTCCTACGAGCAGTACTTC | CASSSTGTVSSYEQYF
TRBJ2-2 | TRBD2 | TRBV6-5 | - | TGTGCCAGCGAATTGACTAGCGGGATGGCCGGGGAGCTGTTTTTT | CASELTSGMAGELFF
TRBJ2-1 | TRBD2 | TRBV29-1 | - | TGCAGCGTTTTCGGCGGGAGGACCGCGCAGTTCTTC | CSVFGGRTAQFF
TRBJ2-7 | - | TRBV24-1 | - | TGTGCCACCAGTGATGGGGGGGCGGGGCGATACGAGCAGTACTTC | CATSDGGAGRYEQYF
TRBJ2-5 | - | TRBV6-5 | - | TGTGCCAGCAGCAAAGACAGGACTCAAGAGACCCAGTACTTC | CASSKDRTQETQYF
TRBJ2-1 | - | TRBV6-4 | - | TGTGCCAGCAGTGAATCGGGCAGGGTGGTACAGTTCTTC | CASSESGRVVQFF
TRBJ2-5 | - | TRBV5-1 | - | TGCGCCAGCAGCGGGACATCCGGGCCTGCGGGAGAGACCCAGTACTTC | CASSGTSGPAGETQYF
TRBJ2-1 | TRBD1 | TRBV5-6 | - | TGTGCCAGCAGCCCTGGACAGGGGTACTACAATGAGCAGTTCTTC | CASSPGQGYYNEQFF
TRBJ1-2 | - | TRBV6-1 | - | TGTGCCAGCAGTGAAGGACAGAACTATGGCTACACCTTC | CASSEGQNYGYTF
TRBJ2-5 | TRBD1 | TRBV19 | - | TGTGCCAGTAGTCCCCACCGCCGGACAGGGAAAAAACAAGAGACCCAGTACTTC | CASSPHRRTGKKQETQYF
TRBJ2-1 | TRBD2 | TRBV30 | - | TGTGCCTGGAGTCGTCTAGCGGGAGGGAAGCAGTTCTTC | CAWSRLAGGKQFF
TRBJ2-2 | TRBD1 | TRBV27 | - | TGTGCCAGCAGTTTAGCGGGGACAGGGGGGACTTCGAACACCGGGGAGCTGTTTTTT | CASSLAGTGGTSNTGELFF
TRBJ2-7 | - | TRBV5-1 | - | TGCGCCAGCAGGGCCCCGTCGCGAGGGGGCTACGAGCAGTACTTC | CASRAPSRGGYEQYF
TRBJ1-5 | - | TRBV15 | - | TGTGCCACCAGCAGTCGGGCAGGGGCTCTCAATCAGCCCCAGCATTTT | CATSSRAGALNQPQHF
TRBJ2-2 | TRBD2 | TRBV18 | - | TGTGCCAGCTCACCACTGAGCGGGGGACCCACCGGGGAGCTGTTTTTT | CASSPLSGGPTGELFF
TRBJ1-1 | TRBD1 | TRBV18 | - | TGTGCCAGCTCACCAGACAGGGACACTGAAGCTTTCTTT | CASSPDRDTEAFF
TRBJ1-5 | - | TRBV4-1 | - | TGCGCCAGCAGCCAAGGCCAGGGCCCTAATCAGCCCCAGCATTTT | CASSQGQGPNQPQHF
TRBJ1-6 | - | TRBV27 | - | TGTGCCAGCAGTTCAACAGGAGGGACTTCACCCCTCCACTTT | CASSSTGGTSPLHF
TRBJ1-5 | - | TRBV20-1 | - | TGCAGTGCTAGTCTTGGCAATCAGCCCCAGCATTTT | CSASLGNQPQHF
TRBJ2-2 | - | TRBV29-1 | - | TGCAGCGTTGGGGGCCGGCAGCCTGGGGAGCTGTTTTTT | CSVGGRQPGELFF
TRBJ1-2 | - | TRBV6-5 | - | TGTGCCAGCAGCTGGGGGGCTAACTATGGCTACACCTTC | CASSWGANYGYTF
TRBJ2-5 | TRBD1 | TRBV4-1 | - | TGCGCCAGCAGCCTTGACAGGGGGCTTTGGGAGACCCAGTACTTC | CASSLDRGLWETQYF
TRBJ1-6 | - | TRBV27 | - | TGTGCCAACAACAGGGAGGGATTCTATAATTCACCCCTCCACTTT | CANNREGFYNSPLHF
TRBJ2-2 | - | TRBV24-1 | - | TGTGCCACCGAGCGTAACACCGGGGAGCTGTTTTTT | CATERNTGELFF
TRBJ2-7 | TRBD1 | TRBV5-5 | - | TGTGCCAGCAGCCCGTCCGGGACAGACTCCTACGAGCAGTACTTC | CASSPSGTDSYEQYF
TRBJ2-7 | - | TRBV12-3/TRBV12-4 | - | TGTGCCAGTGCCACGTTCCGAGGTTCCGAGCAGTACTTC | CASATFRGSEQYF